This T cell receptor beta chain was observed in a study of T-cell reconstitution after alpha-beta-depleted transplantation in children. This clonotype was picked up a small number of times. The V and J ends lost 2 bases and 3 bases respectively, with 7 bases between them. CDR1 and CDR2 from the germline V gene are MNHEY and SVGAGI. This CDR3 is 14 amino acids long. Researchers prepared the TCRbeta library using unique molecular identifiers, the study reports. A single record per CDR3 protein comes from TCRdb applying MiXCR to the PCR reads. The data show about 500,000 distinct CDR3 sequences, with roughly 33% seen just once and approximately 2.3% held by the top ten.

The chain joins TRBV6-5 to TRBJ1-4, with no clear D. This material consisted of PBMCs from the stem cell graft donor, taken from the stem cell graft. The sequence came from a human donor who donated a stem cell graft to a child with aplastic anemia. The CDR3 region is CASSYRGANEKLFF. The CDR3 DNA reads TGTGCCAGCAGTTACCGCGGGGCTAATGAAAAACTGTTTTTT.